What follows are 7 T cell receptor beta chains derived from one specimen sequenced in a study of control samples from healthy donors and cancer patients. TCRdb keeps only in-frame clones here, not all; method: immunoSEQ multiplex PCR. The data show approximately 85,000 clones, around nine tenths seen once. The source material was blood. The receptors derive from a woman aged 60-70 years in good health.

This rearrangement joins TRBV19 to TRBJ2-3; perhaps D is TRBD1 or TRBD2 (7 bases each). The CDR3 runs 15 residues. V shed 6 bases and J shed 3 bases, with 16 bases lying between them. CDR1 is LNHDA and CDR2 is SQIVND in the germline V gene (reference sequence). The CDR3 sequence is CASRRDREGTDTQYF. In nucleotides, the CDR3 is TGTGCCAGTAGGAGAGACAGGGAGGGGACAGATACGCAGTATTTT.

This clone was counted once. This rearrangement joins TRBV6-6 to TRBJ2-7; D not certain. Germline values: CDR1 MNHNY, CDR2 SVGAGI (reference sequence). The CDR3 runs 14 residues. Trimming shortened V by 6 bases and J by 2 bases, and 14 bases separated the two germline ends. As DNA, the CDR3 is TGTGCCAGCAGCCTTACGGGCCAAGCCTACGAGCAGTACTTC. This sequence encodes CASSLTGQAYEQYF.

This rearrangement joins TRBV7-9 to TRBJ2-5, with D perhaps TRBD2 (5 bases). CDR1 is SEHNR, CDR2 FQNEAQ, per germline (reference sequence). The CDR3 is made up of 14 amino acids. Trimming shortened V by 8 bases and J by 2 bases, and 15 bases separated the two germline ends. The CDR3 nucleotides read TGTGCCAGCGCTCCGGGGTACGGGCAAGAGACCCAGTACTTC. Translated, it gives CASAPGYGQETQYF. The full variable domain, completed using reference TRBV7-9 and TRBJ2-5, is DTGVSQNPRHKITKRGQNVTFRCDPISEHNRLYWYRQTLGQGPEFLTYFQNEAQLEKSRLLSDRFSAERPKGSFSTLEIQRTEQGDSAMYLCASAPGYGQETQYFGPGTRLLVL.

This clone occurred once. The rearrangement joins TRBV12-3 or TRBV12-4 to TRBJ2-7; D may be TRBD1 (6 bases). Trimming left V 3 bases short and J 6 bases short, with 12 bases between. This CDR3 is 13 amino acids long. The CDR3 nucleotides are TGTGCCAGCAGTTTCCCAGGGGTCCCCGAGCAGTACTTC. It codes for CASSFPGVPEQYF.

The chain uses TRBV29-1 and TRBJ2-7; 11 nucleotides match TRBD1. The germline V gene encodes CDR1 SQVTM and CDR2 ANQGSEA. Trimming took 7 bases from V and 4 from J; bases not matched to a gene: 9. The CDR3 covers 14 residues. As DNA, the CDR3 is TGCAGCGCTGGGATGGACAGGGGGCTATACGAGCAGTACTTC. Translation: CSAGMDRGLYEQYF.

This chain connects TRBV19 to TRBJ1-1; 8 bases fit TRBD1. CDR3 length equals 12 residues. After removal of 5 bases from V and 11 bases from J, the junction contained 7 bases not matched to a gene. Germline CDR1 and CDR2: LNHDA and SQIVND (reference sequence). The chain's CDR3 is CASSSTGDAAFF. The CDR3 DNA is TGTGCCAGTAGTTCGACAGGGGACGCGGCTTTCTTT.

V usage is TRBV19 and J usage is TRBJ1-2; D possibly corresponds to TRBD1 (5 bases). Trimming took off 3 bases at V and 5 bases at J, with 7 bases between the two ends. Germline lookup yields CDR1 LNHDA and CDR2 SQIVND (reference sequence). The CDR3 is 12 amino acids. CDR3 amino acids: CASSISGYGYTF. The CDR3 DNA reads as TGTGCCAGTAGTATTTCAGGGTATGGCTACACCTTC.